One and the same sample provided the 26 T cell receptor beta chains below, sequenced in a study of regulatory T cells in long-lasting Graves disease. Time point: newly diagnosed GD, antithyroid drugs for less than 3 months. Scientists built the TCR library using RNA that was extracted from PBMCs. Through Arm-PCR of CDR3 regions and iRepertoire HTBI primers, TCR beta libraries were built. TCRdb re-analysed the multiplex PCR reads in MiXCR, keeping a single row per CDR3 protein. The top ten clones hold about 25% of a sample with fewer than 550,000 distinct CDR3 sequences, around 16% of them seen once. These data were also reused for a study on T cells in Graves' hyperthyroidism and ophthalmopathy.

The sequencing used peripheral blood mononuclear cells (PBMCs), collected at new diagnosis, from a patient treated with antithyroid drugs. The receptors here all came from a middle-aged woman with Graves disease.

The chain is built from TRBV9 and TRBJ1-1; 9 bases fit TRBD1. The CDR3 sequence is 15 residues long. Germline lookup yields CDR1 SGDLS and CDR2 YYNGEE. V lost 1 base, J lost 4 bases, and 5 bases stayed unmatched. The CDR3 loop reads CASSVRYRGPTEAFF. The CDR3 nucleotides are TGTGCCAGCAGCGTAAGGTACAGGGGGCCCACTGAAGCTTTCTTT.

The gene calls are TRBV29-1 and TRBJ2-3; TRBD2 matches at 7 bases. The CDR3 runs to 14 residues. Germline values: CDR1 SQVTM, CDR2 ANQGSEA. Trimming cost V 5 bases and J 1 base; bases outside gene matches: 6. The CDR3 region is CSVKLARGTDTQYF. The CDR3 coding sequence is TGCAGCGTTAAACTAGCGAGAGGCACAGATACGCAGTATTTT.

This clonotype was seen at least ten times. The rearrangement uses TRBV7-9 and TRBJ2-2, with no clear D. The germline gives CDR1 SEHNR, CDR2 FQNEAQ (reference sequence). The CDR3 totals 12 residues. The ends were cut back, 5 bases at V and 7 bases at J, with 8 bases in the middle. CDR3 bases: TGTGCCAGCAGCCCCTGGGACGGGGAGCTGTTTTTT. It encodes CASSPWDGELFF.

This rearrangement joins TRBV18 to TRBJ1-1, with a tentative D call TRBD1 (6 bases). Germline CDR1 is KGHSH and CDR2 is LQKENI. The V and J ends lost 3 bases and 5 bases respectively, with 13 bases between them. This CDR3 has 14 residues. CDR3 DNA: TGTGCCAGCTCACCGGGGGGGCTTGGTACTGAAGCTTTCTTT. It translates to CASSPGGLGTEAFF.

A few counts support this clonotype. The chain couples TRBV4-2 to TRBJ2-5; 7 positions agree with TRBD1. The CDR3 runs to 14 residues. J lost 2 bases, V lost 1 base, and 1 base had no gene match. Germline CDR1 LGHNA, CDR2 YNFKEQ. This chain's CDR3 is CASSQAGQQETQYF. The DNA for the CDR3 is TGTGCCAGCAGCCAAGCGGGACAGCAAGAGACCCAGTACTTC.

The gene calls are TRBV7-8 and TRBJ2-7, with a possible D match to TRBD1 (5 bases). The V gene's germline CDR1 is SGHVS and CDR2 FQNEAQ. V lost 0 bases to trimming and J lost 3 bases, with 15 bases between them. There are 16 residues in the CDR3. The chain's CDR3 is CASSLARGQGRYEQYF. CDR3 DNA: TGTGCCAGCAGCTTAGCTAGGGGCCAGGGCCGCTACGAGCAGTACTTC.

This sequence joins TRBV7-3 and TRBJ2-5; D possibly matches TRBD1 or TRBD2 (5 bases each). CDR1 is SGHTA and CDR2 is FQGTGA in the germline V gene. The CDR3 has 12 amino acids. V dropped 10 bases and J dropped 2 bases, with 11 bases sitting between them. The CDR3 bases are TGTGCCATCGGGACCGAACAAGAGACCCAGTACTTC. This codes for CAIGTEQETQYF.

This clonotype was counted ten times or more. The chain joins TRBV30 to TRBJ1-1, with 8 nucleotides matching TRBD1. Unmatched junction bases numbered 4, after V lost 2 bases and J lost 5 bases. CDR3 size: 13 residues. Germline CDR1 GTSNPN, CDR2 SVGIG (reference sequence). In nucleotides, the CDR3 is TGTGCCTGGAGTCAGGGGGCGAGGACTGAAGCTTTCTTT. Its protein product is CAWSQGARTEAFF.

This clonotype was seen at least ten times. The chain carries TRBV12-3 or TRBV12-4 and TRBJ2-2, with a possible D match to TRBD1 (5 bases). V was pared by 6 bases and J by 5 bases, with 16 bases between. This CDR3 has 15 residues. In DNA, the CDR3 is TGTGCCAGCAGGGATAACAGGATTGGAACCGGGGAGCTGTTTTTT. It is translated as CASRDNRIGTGELFF.

The rearrangement links TRBV13 to TRBJ2-5; TRBD1 agrees at 12 bases. CDR3 length: 19 residues. V lost 4 bases to trimming and J lost 1 base; unmatched junction nucleotides: 13. Per germline, CDR1 PRHDT and CDR2 FYEKMQ (reference sequence). The CDR3, as DNA: TGTGCCAGCAGCTCAGGGACAGGGGGCTGGCGGGGCTCCCAAGAGACCCAGTACTTC. The encoded protein is CASSSGTGGWRGSQETQYF.

This clonotype was counted between two and nine times. The chain recombines TRBV7-3 with TRBJ2-6, with D possibly called TRBD1 or TRBD2 (6 bases each). This CDR3 comprises 16 residues. Trimming removed 4 bases from V and 4 bases from J, with 14 bases in between. CDR1 and CDR2 from the germline V gene are SGHTA and FQGTGA. DNA for the CDR3: TGTGCCAGCAGCTCCAAAGGGGGGTCCGGGGCCAACGTCCTGACTTTC. Translating it yields CASSSKGGSGANVLTF.

The V gene is TRBV19, the J gene TRBJ2-7; 7 nucleotides align to TRBD2. Germline values: CDR1 LNHDA, CDR2 SQIVND (reference sequence). The CDR3 spans 15 residues. V lost 3 bases, J lost 3 bases, and 8 bases stayed unmatched. For the CDR3, the DNA is TGTGCCAGTAGTATGGGGGGGACGGGTTACTACGAGCAGTACTTC. Amino acids: CASSMGGTGYYEQYF.

This clonotype showed up many times. Germline and junction disagree at one end, which may indicate a read error. The chain employs TRBV5-1 and TRBJ2-3; 7 nucleotides match TRBD1. Germline-derived CDR1 and CDR2 are SGHRS and YFSETQ. CDR3 size: 16 residues. The CDR3 coding sequence is TGTGCCAGCAGCTTAGTGGCGGACAGGAGCACAGATACGCAGTATTTT. The encoded protein is CASSLVADRSTDTQYF.

The chain combines TRBV4-1 with TRBJ2-7, with D possibly called TRBD1 or TRBD2 (5 bases each). Trimming shortened V by 0 bases and J by 0 bases, and 12 bases separated the two germline ends. Germline V gene sequence: CDR1 MGHRA, CDR2 YSYEKL. This CDR3 has 16 amino acids. This chain's CDR3 is CASSQDEGPSSYEQYF. The CDR3 DNA sequence: TGCGCCAGCAGCCAAGATGAGGGGCCCAGCTCCTACGAGCAGTACTTC.

The chain couples TRBV3-1 to TRBJ2-4; weak D call: TRBD1 (5 bases). Germline V gene lookup returns CDR1 LGHDT and CDR2 YNNKEL (reference sequence). The CDR3 totals 16 residues. V was pared by 4 bases and J by 2 bases, with 15 bases between. DNA for the CDR3: TGTGCCAGCAGCCCTTCAGGGATCTTGACCAAAAACATTCAGTACTTC. It is translated as CASSPSGILTKNIQYF.

The V and J genes are TRBV9 and TRBJ2-1; 14 bases line up with TRBD2. The CDR3 length is 16 residues. Germline-derived CDR1 and CDR2 are SGDLS and YYNGEE. The ends lost 3 bases at V and 7 bases at J; junction bases unmatched: 6. This CDR3 is CASSGQTSGGANEQFF. The CDR3 nucleotides are TGTGCCAGCAGCGGCCAGACTAGCGGGGGGGCAAATGAGCAGTTCTTC. The full variable domain, its missing parts supplied by reference TRBV9 and TRBJ2-1, is DSGVTQTPKHLITATGQRVTLRCSPRSGDLSVYWYQQSLDQGLQFLIQYYNGEERAKGNILERFSAQQFPDLHSELNLSSLELGDSALYFCASSGQTSGGANEQFFGPGTRLTVL.

This sequence joins TRBV18 and TRBJ2-1; no clear D. The CDR3 is made up of 15 amino acids. The ends were cut back, 2 bases at V and 3 bases at J, with 11 bases in the middle. Per the germline V gene, CDR1 is KGHSH and CDR2 is LQKENI. The CDR3 DNA follows: TGTGCCAGCTCACCAATGACCAGGAGCTACAATGAGCAGTTCTTC. Encoded protein: CASSPMTRSYNEQFF.

This clonotype was counted at least ten times. The V and J genes are TRBV7-2 and TRBJ2-7, with D possibly matching TRBD2 (5 bases). Germline-derived CDR1 and CDR2 are SGHTA and FQGNSA. Trimming left V 5 bases short and J 4 bases short, with 15 bases between. The CDR3 loop spans 14 amino acids. The CDR3 sequence is CASSELAFRYEQYF. The CDR3 DNA reads as TGTGCCAGCAGCGAGCTAGCTTTTCGGTACGAGCAGTACTTC.

This clonotype was detected a few times. The V and J genes are TRBV20-1 and TRBJ2-2; 9 nucleotides match TRBD1. After removal of 0 bases from V and 7 bases from J, the junction contained 6 bases not matched to a gene. CDR3 length equals 15 residues. Germline loops: CDR1 DFQATT, CDR2 SNEGSKA (reference sequence). CDR3 protein: CSARDRDRVIGELFF. The CDR3 nucleotides read TGCAGTGCTAGAGATCGGGACAGGGTGATCGGGGAGCTGTTTTTT.

This clonotype was detected ten times or more. This sequence joins TRBV4-1 and TRBJ1-1; no reliable D call. V gave up 2 bases and J gave up 2 bases, with 9 bases separating them. Per germline, CDR1 MGHRA and CDR2 YSYEKL. The CDR3 contains 14 residues. CDR3 region: CASSQIDLNTEAFF. The CDR3, as DNA: TGCGCCAGCAGCCAAATAGACCTCAACACTGAAGCTTTCTTT.

This chain uses TRBV4-1 with TRBJ1-6; 9 positions agree with TRBD1. The germline CDR1 and CDR2 sequences are MGHRA and YSYEKL. J gave up 8 bases and V 0 bases, and 5 bases lay outside the gene matches. This CDR3 contains 16 residues. The CDR3 bases are TGCGCCAGCAGCCAAGACGAAAGGACAGGGGATTCACCCCTCCACTTT. It is translated as CASSQDERTGDSPLHF.

This clonotype was counted between two and nine times. The chain is built from TRBV5-6 and TRBJ2-1, with TRBD2 matching 9 bases. V gave up 2 bases and J gave up 2 bases; unmatched junction bases: 5. Germline V lookup: CDR1 SGHDT, CDR2 YYEEEE. The CDR3 contains 16 residues. CDR3 DNA: TGTGCCAGCAGCTTTAAGAGCGGGGGGACCTACAATGAGCAGTTCTTC. It is translated as CASSFKSGGTYNEQFF. The full variable domain, completed using reference TRBV5-6 and TRBJ2-1, is DAGVTQSPTHLIKTRGQQVTLRCSPKSGHDTVSWYQQALGQGPQFIFQYYEEEERQRGNFPDRFSGHQFPNYSSELNVNALLLGDSALYLCASSFKSGGTYNEQFFGPGTRLTVL.

Comment on this clonotype: A much larger clone is a single base away; this may be a read error. The chain is built from TRBV2 and TRBJ1-1; 11 bases agree with TRBD1. Germline V CDR1 and CDR2: SNHLY, FYNNEI. The V gene end was trimmed by 7 bases and the J gene end by 5 bases; junction bases not matched to a gene: 15. This CDR3 is 17 amino acids long. The CDR3 DNA sequence: TGTGCCAGCAAGGAGGACAGGGGGCGTTGGGCAGTAACTGAAGCTTTCTTT. Translating gives CASKEDRGRWAVTEAFF.

This clonotype was counted only a few times. The J gene is TRBJ1-1, the V gene TRBV18; the D is unclear. This CDR3 is 17 amino acids long. V was cut by 3 bases and J by 1 base, with 18 bases left in between. Per germline, CDR1 KGHSH and CDR2 LQKENI. CDR3 in amino acids: CASSPGPGVQPNTEAFF. The CDR3 DNA follows: TGTGCCAGCTCACCTGGACCGGGTGTACAGCCGAACACTGAAGCTTTCTTT. Full variable domain (outside the CDR3, taken from reference TRBV18 and TRBJ1-1): NAGVMQNPRHLVRRRGQEARLRCSPMKGHSHVYWYRQLPEEGLKFMVYLQKENIIDESGMPKERFSAEFPKEGPSILRIQQVVRGDSAAYFCASSPGPGVQPNTEAFFGQGTRLTVV.

This clonotype was detected many times. The V and J genes are TRBV11-2 and TRBJ1-1, with 7 bases lining up with TRBD1. The germline gives CDR1 SGHAT, CDR2 FQNNGV. Losses at the gene ends were 4 bases for V and 1 base for J; bases not matched to a gene: 6. The CDR3 runs to 15 residues. This chain's CDR3 is CASSSQGTANTEAFF. In DNA form, the CDR3 reads TGTGCCAGCAGCTCCCAAGGGACAGCGAACACTGAAGCTTTCTTT.

This clonotype has a handful of counts. DNA of the CDR3: TGCAGTGCTAATCCAGGCACCCACACCGGGGAGCTGTTTTTT. Its translation is CSANPGTHTGELFF. This chain uses TRBV20-1 with TRBJ2-2; D is unclear. The V end was cut by 4 bases, the J end by 3 bases, with 12 bases between. Germline CDR1 DFQATT, CDR2 SNEGSKA (reference sequence). The CDR3 is 14 amino acids.